The clone carrying this T cell receptor beta chain came up once. This entry comes from a study of cytomegalovirus exposure and HLA in healthy donors. The donors (healthy individuals) were bone marrow donors. The PCR made use of 60 Vbeta and 13 Jbeta primers. Profiled with immunoSEQ multiplex PCR; TCRdb holds only in-frame clones, not every one. Among approximately 100,000 clones listed, about 80% were seen once. This TCR derives from a middle-aged man in good health and CMV-seronegative. Sequenced sample: PBMCs.

In DNA form, the CDR3 reads TGTGCCAGTAGTATGGGACAGGGCGGTGAAAAACTGTTTTTT. Translated: CASSMGQGGEKLFF. V and J are TRBV19 and TRBJ1-4; 9 positions match TRBD1. With 3 bases clipped from V and 7 bases from J, the junction kept 3 bases outside the gene matches. The CDR3 contains 14 residues. Germline V lookup: CDR1 LNHDA, CDR2 SQIVND (reference sequence).